This record concerns one TCR beta chain sequence. Which antigen it targets is not known. No base-level quality is on record; no much larger clone is a single base apart. Its CDR3 holds 15 amino acids, cysteine through phenylalanine. The CDR3 DNA has 45 bases and is translated from base 1. Cut back by 0 bases and 0 bases, the V and J ends lie 4 bases apart. CDR1 and CDR2 are drawn from the germline V gene: SGDLS, YYNGEE. TCRbeta CDR3 regions were amplified from genomic DNA using the immunoSEQ Assay, a bias-controlled multiplex PCR. On the authors' methods: Within the assay, amplification of reference gene primers was used to estimate how many nucleated cells each sample contained. To quantify the absolute abundance of each unique TCRbeta CDR3 rearrangement, sequence reads were collapsed and filtered. For each sample, productive Simpson clonality was calculated as the square root of Simpson's diversity index over productive rearrangements. In TCRdb, the immuneACCESS table is reduced to in-frame sequences with V and J assigned. These tables do not hold every clone; where another copy was compared, an unresolved V gene accounts for under half, and the others remain unexplained. The V and J calls and clone size come from that table; D and trimming were worked out from the DNA. Recorded for this sample are 60,000 or so clones; approximately 80% of them occurred a single time. The top ten clones comprise roughly 10% of the sample.

The source of the sample is a study of blood T cell repertoires in COVID-19 (dated by TCRdb to the early 2020s). Regarding the research as a whole: Samples covering the acute and convalescent phases of COVID-19 were provided by collaborators in the United States, Italy and Spain. Nearly every sample came with metadata listing a de-identified subject ID, COVID-19 status, age in years and sex. The prospective study material was composed of cDNA or gDNA derived from T cells, B-cell-depleted T cells, or PBMCs. Subjects who had been exposed to COVID-19, were actively infected with it, or had recovered from it provided the deeply sampled blood TCRbeta repertoires that made up the dataset. Samples came from the ongoing ImmuneRACE study (first 160 participants) plus 1,254 subjects from 6 global collaborators. Where available, HLA class I and class II types were obtained from metadata supplied by the sample provider rather than from assay-based typing. The repertoires were released in a freely available public database intended as a resource for research on the immune response to SARS-CoV-2.

On the study overall, not on this receptor specifically: The amount of clinical and demographic metadata varied by source and participant and was provided uncurated.

One collaborating source in Seattle enrolled patients during active infection and followed them longitudinally through the course of disease. Whole blood was collected in K2EDTA tubes by collaborating institutions according to the institutions' own protocols. For TCRbeta analysis, collaborator samples were shipped as frozen whole blood, as isolated PBMCs, or as DNA extracted from either sample type. This clonotype originated in a man in his thirties or forties with COVID-19, enrolled during active disease. Sequenced input: peripheral blood. The rearranged segments are TRBV9 and TRBJ2-6, with the D gene not clear enough to name. The CDR3 amino acid sequence is: CASSVAGSGANVLTF. The sequenced DNA is TGTGCCAGCAGCGTAGCGGGCTCTGGGGCCAACGTCCTGACTTTC.